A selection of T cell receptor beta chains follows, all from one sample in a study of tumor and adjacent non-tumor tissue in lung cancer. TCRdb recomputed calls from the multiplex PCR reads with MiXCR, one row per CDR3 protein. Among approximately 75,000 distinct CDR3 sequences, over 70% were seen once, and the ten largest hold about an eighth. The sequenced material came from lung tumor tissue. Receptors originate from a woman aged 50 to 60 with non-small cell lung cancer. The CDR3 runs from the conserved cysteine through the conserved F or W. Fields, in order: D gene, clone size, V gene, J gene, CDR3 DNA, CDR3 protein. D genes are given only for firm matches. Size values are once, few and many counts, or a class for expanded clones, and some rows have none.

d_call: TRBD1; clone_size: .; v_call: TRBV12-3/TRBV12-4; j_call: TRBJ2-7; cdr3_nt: TGTGCCAGTAGCCCCGCCAGGGGACAGCCATACGAGCAGTACTTC; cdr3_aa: CASSPARGQPYEQYF
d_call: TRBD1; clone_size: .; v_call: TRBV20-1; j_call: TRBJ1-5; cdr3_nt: TGCAGTATGGACAGGGGCAATCAGTCCCAGCATTTT; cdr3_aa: CSMDRGNQSQHF
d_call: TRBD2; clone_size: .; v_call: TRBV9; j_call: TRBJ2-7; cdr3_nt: TGTGCCAGCAGCGTAGCTATGGGGGGGTTAGGCGACTATGACCAGTACTTC; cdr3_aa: CASSVAMGGLGDYDQYF
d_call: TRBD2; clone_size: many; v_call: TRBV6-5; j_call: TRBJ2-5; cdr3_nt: TGTGCCAGCAGTTTCTCTCCCGGGACTAGCGGGAAGGAGACCCAGTACTTC; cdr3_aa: CASSFSPGTSGKETQYF
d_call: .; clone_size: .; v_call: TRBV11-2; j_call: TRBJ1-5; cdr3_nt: TGTGCCAATAGTTGGGACGGTTATAGCAATCAGCCCCAGCATTTT; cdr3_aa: CANSWDGYSNQPQHF
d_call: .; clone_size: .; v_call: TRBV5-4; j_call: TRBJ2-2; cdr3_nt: TGTGCCGGACGGATAGGTTACACCGGGGAGCTGTTTTTT; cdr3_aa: CAGRIGYTGELFF
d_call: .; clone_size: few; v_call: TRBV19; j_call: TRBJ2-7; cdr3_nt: TGTGCCAGTAGCCCAGGGTTACCTCCCTACGAGCAGTACTTC; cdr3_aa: CASSPGLPPYEQYF
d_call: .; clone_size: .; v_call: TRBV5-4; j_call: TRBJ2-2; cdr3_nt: .; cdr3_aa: CASSVGAGTGGLFF
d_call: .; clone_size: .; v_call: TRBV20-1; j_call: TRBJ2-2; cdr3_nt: TGCAGTGCTAGAGGTCCGGCGGAAACCGGGGAGCTGTTTTTT; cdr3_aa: CSARGPAETGELFF
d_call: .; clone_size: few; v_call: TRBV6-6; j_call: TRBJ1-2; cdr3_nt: TGTGCCAGCAGCCCAGGGACCGCTAACCATGGCTACACCTTC; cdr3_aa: CASSPGTANHGYTF
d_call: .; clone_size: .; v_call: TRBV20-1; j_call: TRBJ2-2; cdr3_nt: TGCAGTGCTAGATCAAGGGGGGCGACCGGGGAGCTGTTTTTT; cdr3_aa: CSARSRGATGELFF
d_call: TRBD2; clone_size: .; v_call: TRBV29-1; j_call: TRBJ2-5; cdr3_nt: TGCAGCGTTACTAAAGGGACTAGCGGGGGGTGGTCCCAGTACTTC; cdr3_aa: CSVTKGTSGGWSQYF
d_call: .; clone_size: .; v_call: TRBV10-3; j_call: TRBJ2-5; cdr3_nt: TGTGCCATCATCTATAGCGGACAAGAGACCCAGTACTTC; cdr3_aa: CAIIYSGQETQYF
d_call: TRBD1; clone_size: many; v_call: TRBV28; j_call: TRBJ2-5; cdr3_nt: TGTGCCAGCAGTCAACACGACAGGGGTTTAGAGGAGACCCAGTACTTC; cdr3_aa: CASSQHDRGLEETQYF
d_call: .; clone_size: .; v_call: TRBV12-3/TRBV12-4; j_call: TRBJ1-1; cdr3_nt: TGTGTCAGCAGCGACGGGCCTAGGAGGAACACTGAAGCTTTCTTT; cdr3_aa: CVSSDGPRRNTEAFF
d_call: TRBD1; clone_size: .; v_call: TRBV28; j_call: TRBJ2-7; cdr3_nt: TGTGCCAGCAGGAGATCGGACAGGGGTCATAACTACGGGCAGTACTTC; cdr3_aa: CASRRSDRGHNYGQYF
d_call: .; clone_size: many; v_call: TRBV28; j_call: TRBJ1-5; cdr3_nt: TGTGCCAGCGGCTTTCCAGGGTATCAGCCCCAGCATTTT; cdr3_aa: CASGFPGYQPQHF
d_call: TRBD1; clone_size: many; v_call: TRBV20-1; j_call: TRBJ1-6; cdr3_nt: TGCAGTGCTAGGCCTCCGGGACAGGGTACACCCCTCCACTTT; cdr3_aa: CSARPPGQGTPLHF
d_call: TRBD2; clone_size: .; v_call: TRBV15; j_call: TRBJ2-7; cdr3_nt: TGTGCCACCGGCAGAGTTATAGCGGGAATCCCTTACGAGCAGTACTTC; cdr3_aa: CATGRVIAGIPYEQYF
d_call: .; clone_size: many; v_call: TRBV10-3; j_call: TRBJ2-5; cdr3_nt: TGTGCCGCCGCCGCCGGCCAGGGAGGAGAGACCCAGTACTTC; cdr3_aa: CAAAAGQGGETQYF
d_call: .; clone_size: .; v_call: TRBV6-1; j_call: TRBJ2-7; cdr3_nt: TGTGTCAGCAGAGACAGGATGGGCTCTGAGCGGTACTTC; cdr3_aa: CVSRDRMGSERYF
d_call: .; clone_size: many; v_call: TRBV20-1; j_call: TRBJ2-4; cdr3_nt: TGCAGTGCTAGTATCAGGGGCCGTGAAAACATTCAGTACTTC; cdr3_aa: CSASIRGRENIQYF
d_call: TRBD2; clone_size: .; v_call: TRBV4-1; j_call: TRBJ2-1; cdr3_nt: TGCGCCAGCAGCCAGAAGTGGGACTATGAGCAGCTCTTC; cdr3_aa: CASSQKWDYEQLF
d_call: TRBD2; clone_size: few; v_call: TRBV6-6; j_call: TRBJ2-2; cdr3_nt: TGTGCCAGCTCCAGAGGGAGGGAAATCGGGGAGCTGTTTTTT; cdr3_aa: CASSRGREIGELFF
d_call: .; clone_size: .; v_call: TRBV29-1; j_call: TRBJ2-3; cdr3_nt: TGCAGCGTTGAAGAGTCGAAGGGACCCTGCCGAAAAGATACGCAGTATTTT; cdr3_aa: CSVEESKGPCRKDTQYF
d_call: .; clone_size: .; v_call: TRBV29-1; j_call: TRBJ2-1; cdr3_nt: TGCAGCGTTGAAAATCGAAGGGGACTCTACAATGAGCACTTCTTC; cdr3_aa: CSVENRRGLYNEHFF
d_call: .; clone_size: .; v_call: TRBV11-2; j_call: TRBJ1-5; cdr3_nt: TGTGCCAGCAGCGCGGAGGGGATTAGCAATCAGCCCCGGTATTTT; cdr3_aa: CASSAEGISNQPRYF
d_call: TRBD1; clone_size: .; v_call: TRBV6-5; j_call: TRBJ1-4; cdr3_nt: TGTGCCAGCAACCATCCTAATCCAGGGGGCGCTAATGAAAAACTGTTTTTT; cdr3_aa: CASNHPNPGGANEKLFF
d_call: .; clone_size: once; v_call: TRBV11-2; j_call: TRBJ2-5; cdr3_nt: TGTGTCAGCAGCCGACAGGATTGGGAGACCCAGCACTTC; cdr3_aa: CVSSRQDWETQHF
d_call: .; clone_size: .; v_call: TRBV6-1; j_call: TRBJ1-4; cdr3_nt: TGTGCCAGCAGTGACCACCTCGGCGGAACAGGTAATGAGAAACTGGTTTTT; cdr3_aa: CASSDHLGGTGNEKLVF
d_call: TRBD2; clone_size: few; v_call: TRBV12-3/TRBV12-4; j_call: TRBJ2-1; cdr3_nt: TGTGCCTGCAGTTTCTGGGGGAGGGCGTGGGGCTCCTACAAAGAGCAGTTCTTC; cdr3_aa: CACSFWGRAWGSYKEQFF
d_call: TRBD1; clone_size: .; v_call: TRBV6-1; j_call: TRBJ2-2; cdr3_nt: TGTGCCAGCAGCCCCGGGACAGTCACAAGGGAGCTGTTTTTT; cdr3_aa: CASSPGTVTRELFF
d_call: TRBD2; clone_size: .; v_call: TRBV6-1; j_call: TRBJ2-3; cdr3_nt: TGTGCCAGCAGTGAGACCTTAGTGGGAGGGCGCAGTACGCAGTATTTT; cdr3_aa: CASSETLVGGRSTQYF
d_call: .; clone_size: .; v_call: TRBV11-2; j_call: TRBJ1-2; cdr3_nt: TGTGCCAACAGCTTAGTGGGGACAACCTACGGCTACACCTTC; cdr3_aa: CANSLVGTTYGYTF
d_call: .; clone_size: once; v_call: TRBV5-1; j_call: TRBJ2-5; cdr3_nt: TGCGCCAGCAGCATTGGGACAAGCCAAGAGACCCAGTACTTC; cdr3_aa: CASSIGTSQETQYF
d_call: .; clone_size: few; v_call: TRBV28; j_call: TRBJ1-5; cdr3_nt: TGTGCCAGCGGGAGTAATCAGCCCCAGCATTTT; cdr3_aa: CASGSNQPQHF
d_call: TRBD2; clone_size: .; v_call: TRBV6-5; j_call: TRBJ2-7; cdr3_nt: TGTGCCAGCAGTTACTCCTACGGAGCGGGAGTGGGTTCCTACAATGAGCAGTACTTC; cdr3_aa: CASSYSYGAGVGSYNEQYF
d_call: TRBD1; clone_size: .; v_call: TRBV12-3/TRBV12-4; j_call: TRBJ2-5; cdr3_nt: TGTACCAGCAGTTCCTCTCGACAGGGCACCCAAGAGACCCGGTACTTC; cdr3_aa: CTSSSSRQGTQETRYF
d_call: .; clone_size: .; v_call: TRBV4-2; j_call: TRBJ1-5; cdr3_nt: TGTACCAGTAGCCAAGACCTCACTAGCACTCAGCCCCAGCATTTT; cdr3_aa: CTSSQDLTSTQPQHF
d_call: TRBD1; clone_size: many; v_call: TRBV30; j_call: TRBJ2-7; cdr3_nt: TGTGCCTGGACTCGGGACAGCCCTAGGGAGCAGTACTTC; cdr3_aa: CAWTRDSPREQYF
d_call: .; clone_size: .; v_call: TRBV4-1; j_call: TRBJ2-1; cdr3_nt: TGCTCCAGCAGCCAACCCATTAGCGGAGGGGCTGAGCGGTTCTTC; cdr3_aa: CSSSQPISGGAERFF
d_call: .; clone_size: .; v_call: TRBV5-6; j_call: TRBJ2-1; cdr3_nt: TGTGCCAGCAGTTTCGGTATGATGCCCTCCTACAATGAGCAGTTCTTC; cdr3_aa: CASSFGMMPSYNEQFF
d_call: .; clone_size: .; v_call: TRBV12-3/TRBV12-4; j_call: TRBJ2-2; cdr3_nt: TGTGCCAGCAGTCCCGGGTGTAGTGGCGGCGGGGAGCTGTTTTTT; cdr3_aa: CASSPGCSGGGELFF
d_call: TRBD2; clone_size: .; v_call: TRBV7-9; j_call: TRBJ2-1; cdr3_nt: TGTGCCAGTAGCAAGCTAGCGGGAGTAGACAATGAGCCGTTCTTC; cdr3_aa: CASSKLAGVDNEPFF
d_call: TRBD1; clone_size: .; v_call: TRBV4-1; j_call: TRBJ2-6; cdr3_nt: TGCGCCAGCAGCCAAGAATGGTGGACAGGGGGCTCTAGGGCCAAGGTCCTGACTTTC; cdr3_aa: CASSQEWWTGGSRAKVLTF
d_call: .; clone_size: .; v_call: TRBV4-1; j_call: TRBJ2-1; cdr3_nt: TGCGCCTGCAGGACCATAGACGAGCAGTTCTTC; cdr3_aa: CACRTIDEQFF
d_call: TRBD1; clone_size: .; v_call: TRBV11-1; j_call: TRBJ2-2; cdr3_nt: TGTGCTTGCAGCTTCAGAGGGGGCCCACACCGGGAGCTGTTTTTT; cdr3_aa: CACSFRGGPHRELFF